Following are 5 T cell receptor beta chains from one sample sequenced in a study of blood T cell repertoires in COVID-19. Clones were read by immunoSEQ multiplex PCR, and TCRdb kept only the in-frame ones, dropping some. The table lists more than 90,000 clones, approximately 78% of them singletons. Sequences were obtained from peripheral blood. The receptors stem from a man aged 70 or older with acute or convalescent COVID-19.

This chain uses TRBV5-1 with TRBJ2-5, with TRBD1 matching over 7 bases. This CDR3 spans 14 amino acids. Germline assignment: CDR1 SGHRS and CDR2 YFSETQ. V gave up 4 bases and J gave up 6 bases; unmatched junction bases: 9. CDR3 nucleotides: TGCGCCAGCAGCACCGGACAGGCCCCTCAGACCCAGTACTTC. Amino acids: CASSTGQAPQTQYF.

A note on this clone: The sample contains more than one DNA sequence encoding this CDR3. The V call is TRBV18, the J call TRBJ2-2; 8 nucleotides align to TRBD1. Germline CDR1 KGHSH, CDR2 LQKENI. Trimming cost V 3 bases and J 4 bases; bases outside gene matches: 4. This CDR3 region has 15 residues. The CDR3 DNA reads as TGTGCCAGCTCACCCGGGACAGGAGTCACCGGGGAGCTGTTTTTT. The encoded protein is CASSPGTGVTGELFF.

The chain is built from TRBV6-2 or TRBV6-3 and TRBJ2-3; D uncertain. Trimming took off 5 bases at V and 0 bases at J, with 12 bases between the two ends. Germline lookup yields CDR1 MNHEY and CDR2 SVGEGT. The CDR3 is made up of 15 amino acids. CDR3 protein: CASSGDLTSTDTQYF. Written as DNA, the CDR3 is TGTGCCAGCAGTGGTGACTTAACTAGCACAGATACGCAGTATTTT.

The genes are TRBV5-1 and TRBJ2-3; tentatively, D is TRBD2 (5 bases). Germline values: CDR1 SGHRS, CDR2 YFSETQ. The CDR3 contains 13 residues. The ends were cut back, 8 bases at V and 4 bases at J, with 14 bases in the middle. DNA for the CDR3: TGCGCCAGGGGCGGGTTTGATGCAGATACGCAGTATTTT. Protein sequence: CARGGFDADTQYF.

V and J are TRBV3-1 (or the pseudogene TRBV3-2) and TRBJ1-1, with D perhaps TRBD1 (6 bases). V was trimmed by 1 base and J by 2 bases, leaving 8 bases between them. The germline V gene encodes CDR1 LGHDT and CDR2 YNNKEL (reference sequence). This CDR3 contains 14 residues. CDR3 sequence reads: CASSQVDSNTEAFF. The CDR3 coding sequence is TGTGCCAGCAGCCAAGTGGACAGTAACACTGAAGCTTTCTTT.